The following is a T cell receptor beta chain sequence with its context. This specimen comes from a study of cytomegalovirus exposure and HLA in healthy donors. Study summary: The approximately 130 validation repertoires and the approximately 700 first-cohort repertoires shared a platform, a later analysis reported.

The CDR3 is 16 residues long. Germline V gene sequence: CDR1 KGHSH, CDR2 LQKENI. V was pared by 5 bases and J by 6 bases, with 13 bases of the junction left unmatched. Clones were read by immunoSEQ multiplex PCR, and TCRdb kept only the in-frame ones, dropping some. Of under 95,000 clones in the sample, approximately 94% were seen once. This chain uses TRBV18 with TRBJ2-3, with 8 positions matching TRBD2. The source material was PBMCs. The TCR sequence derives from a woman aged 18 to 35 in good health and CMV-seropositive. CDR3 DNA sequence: TGTGCCAGCTCAGTTCCTAAACGGGGGGGCCGTGATACGCAGTATTTT. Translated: CASSVPKRGGRDTQYF.